The rows below give T cell receptor beta chains drawn from one sample of a study of T cells in Graves' hyperthyroidism and ophthalmopathy. TCRdb recomputed calls from the multiplex PCR reads with MiXCR, one row per CDR3 protein. This table has hundreds of thousands of distinct CDR3 sequences, approximately 16% appearing once. Sequenced: blood. The receptor set was obtained from a woman in her 40s with Graves' ophthalmopathy. The CDR3 runs from the conserved cysteine through the conserved F or W. A D gene is named only where the DNA matches it firmly. Clone size is not always given. Where it is, it says once, few, many or a class for expanded clones.

size	D	J	V	DNA	CDR3
few	TRBD2	TRBJ2-7	TRBV30	TGTGCCTGGAGTACGAAGGGGACTAGTACTGCCGGGCAGTACTTC	CAWSTKGTSTAGQYF
NA	NA	TRBJ1-2	TRBV13	TGTGCCAGCAGTCCATCACCCGGGACAAACTATGGCTACACCTTC	CASSPSPGTNYGYTF
few	NA	TRBJ1-2	TRBV28	TGTGCCAGCAGTGGTCGGATTGGGCCCCCTTATGGCTACACCTTC	CASSGRIGPPYGYTF
few	TRBD1	TRBJ1-3	TRBV30	TGTGCCTGGAGCTTAGACAGGGGATTTGGAAACACCATATATTTT	CAWSLDRGFGNTIYF
few	NA	TRBJ1-2	TRBV28	TGTGCCAGCAGTTTAAGTACCTCAGCTAACTATGGCTACACCTTC	CASSLSTSANYGYTF
few	TRBD1	TRBJ1-1	TRBV6-1	TGTGCCAGCACTGACAGGGGGAGGACTGAAGCTTTCTTT	CASTDRGRTEAFF
many	NA	TRBJ2-7	TRBV6-2/TRBV6-3	TGTGCCAGCAGTTTCATGGGGGCTTACGAGCAGTACTTC	CASSFMGAYEQYF
NA	TRBD1	TRBJ1-4	TRBV27	TGTGCCAGTTCCGGGACAGGGGGTTCTAATGAAAAACTGTTTTTT	CASSGTGGSNEKLFF
few	NA	TRBJ2-1	TRBV7-9	TGTGCCAGCAGCTCCCCCCCCAGGGGGGTCCCCTACAATGAGCAGTTCTTC	CASSSPPRGVPYNEQFF
once	NA	TRBJ2-1	TRBV3-1	TGTACCAGCAGTTCCGGGACTTCCTTCGGGGAGCAGTTCTTC	CTSSSGTSFGEQFF
many	TRBD1	TRBJ2-2	TRBV12-3/TRBV12-4	TGTGCCAGCAGCATTTACAGGGGGCAGAACACCGGGGAGCTGTTTTTT	CASSIYRGQNTGELFF
NA	NA	TRBJ1-2	TRBV5-1	TGCGCCAGCAGCTTGGAAACTAGGGACCACGTGGGCTACACCTTC	CASSLETRDHVGYTF
many	TRBD1	TRBJ1-1	TRBV6-1	TGTGCCAGCAGTGAACAGGGGGCATGGACTGAAGCTTTCTTT	CASSEQGAWTEAFF
many	TRBD1	TRBJ2-3	TRBV11-2	TGTGCCAGCAGCTTGGGACAGGTGGAAGATACGCAGTATTTT	CASSLGQVEDTQYF